This T cell receptor beta chain was documented in a study of CD8+ T cells in alopecia areata. Study-wide background: A 6-month period off drug followed tofacitinib, which lasted 6 to 18 months. General study findings and limits: Clonality exceeded that of normal scalp in lesional scalp, most notably in alopecia totalis/universalis. Tofacitinib significantly brought down scalp clonality and expanded CD8+ clones among top 100. Scalp and blood samples kept many expanded lesional clones throughout tofacitinib.

In the case of this clone: The antigen is not known.

Per germline, CDR1 ENHRY and CDR2 SYGVKD. This CDR3 is 15 amino acids long. Trimming removed 5 bases from V and 6 bases from J; junction bases left unmatched: 12. Treatment: oral pan-JAK inhibitor, 5-10 mg twice daily. Sequencing relied on a cDNA template that was reverse transcribed from extracted RNA. Generated by immunoSEQ multiplex PCR, the TCRdb table keeps only in-frame clones and is missing some. The sample contains about 220,000 clones, less than 75% of which appear only once. The clonotype was recovered from a human donor with alopecia areata. The rearrangement uses TRBV10-3 and TRBJ1-2; 7 positions agree with TRBD1. The sequencing used CD4+ T cells sorted from blood, collected at week 4, from a patient treated with tofacitinib. The CDR3 coding sequence is TGTGCCATCAGTCATATTACAGGGGACGTAAATGGCTACACCTTC. Protein product: CAISHITGDVNGYTF.